Below are 19 T cell receptor beta chains sequenced from a single sample in a study of T cells expressing NK-cell markers. For each CDR3 protein, TCRdb gives one entry from its re-call of the 5' RACE reads, without DNA. The sample has 350,000 to 450,000 distinct CDR3 sequences. Material for sequencing was blood T cells: a sorted CD56 or NKG2C T cell subset, CD4+ or CD8+ T cells, or bulk PBMC T cells (not recorded which). The receptors originated from a man aged 18-69 years in good health.

The V and J genes are TRBV5-6 and TRBJ2-5; TCRdb's D call, TRBD1, is unchecked because there is no DNA. The CDR3 is 15 amino acids. CDR1 SGHDT and CDR2 YYEEEE come from the germline V gene. The CDR3 reads CASSLTGGSQETQYF.

The chain recombines TRBV6-1 with TRBJ2-3; TCRdb's D call of TRBD2 is untestable without DNA. CDR1 and CDR2 (germline): MNHNS, SASEGT. The CDR3 is 15 amino acids. The CDR3 spells CASSPPGLARDTQYF.

This chain connects TRBV27 to TRBJ2-7; the D gene TCRdb calls, TRBD1, cannot be checked with no DNA. The CDR3 totals 15 residues. Germline CDR1 reads MNHEY; CDR2 reads SMNVEV (reference sequence). CDR3 residues: CASSPLGGGWWEQYF.

The chain is built from TRBV6-1 and TRBJ1-2; without DNA, the TCRdb call of TRBD1 cannot be checked. Germline V gives CDR1 MNHNS, CDR2 SASEGT. This CDR3 is built from 15 residues. This chain's CDR3 is CASSPPGQGSYGYTF.

The rearrangement uses TRBV19 and TRBJ2-1; TCRdb reports TRBD2, a call that lacks DNA to check it against. There are 20 residues in the CDR3. Germline V gene sequence: CDR1 LNHDA, CDR2 SQIVND (reference sequence). This CDR3 reads CASSIARWTSGARSYNEQFF.

The J gene is TRBJ1-6, the V gene TRBV19; no DNA is available, so the TRBD1 call from TCRdb remains unchecked. The CDR3 consists of 18 residues. The germline V gene has CDR1 LNHDA and CDR2 SQIVND (reference sequence). CDR3: CASSISRGRGYENSPLHF.

This chain joins TRBV5-1 and TRBJ2-1; with no DNA, the TCRdb D assignment of TRBD1 cannot be verified. This CDR3 region has 14 residues. Per germline, CDR1 SGHRS and CDR2 YFSETQ. The CDR3 region is CASSPKLWADEQFF.

This chain links TRBV3-1 with TRBJ1-3; the D call of TRBD1 rests on TCRdb alone, since no DNA is present to check it. Germline CDR1 is LGHDT and CDR2 is YNNKEL (reference sequence). This CDR3 comprises 17 residues. The CDR3: CASSRTNLRGSGNTIYF.

The V and J genes are TRBV28 and TRBJ2-3; the D call from TCRdb, TRBD2, cannot be confirmed without DNA. Looked up from germline, CDR1 is MDHEN and CDR2 is SYDVKM. There are 15 residues in the CDR3. The CDR3 protein is CASRGGAFDTDTQYF.

The J gene is TRBJ1-1, the V gene TRBV10-3. This CDR3 spans 15 amino acids. Germline assignment: CDR1 ENHRY and CDR2 SYGVKD. This CDR3 is CAISEVRRLNTEAFF.

The chain combines TRBV9 with TRBJ1-1; TCRdb's D gene call, TRBD1, goes unchecked for lack of DNA. Germline CDR1 is SGDLS and CDR2 is YYNGEE. The CDR3 contains 14 residues. The CDR3 region is CASSAYRRNTEAFF.

The J gene is TRBJ1-3, the V gene TRBV19. The CDR3 runs to 14 residues. In germline, CDR1 is LNHDA, CDR2 SQIVND (reference sequence). This chain's CDR3 is CASSTISSGNTIYF.

The chain carries TRBV24-1 and TRBJ1-3; checking the TCRdb D call of TRBD1 is not possible without DNA. The CDR3 runs 13 residues. The V gene's germline CDR1 is KGHDR and CDR2 SFDVKD. CDR3 sequence: CATSASRTGTLYF.

This chain's CDR3 is CASSSPGRVADEQFF. This chain uses TRBV5-6 with TRBJ2-1; the TCRdb call, TRBD2, lacks DNA for checking. The CDR3 covers 15 residues. Germline V lookup: CDR1 SGHDT, CDR2 YYEEEE.

The rearrangement links TRBV3-1 to TRBJ2-1; TCRdb returns TRBD1, unconfirmable since there is no DNA. CDR3 length equals 15 residues. The V gene's germline CDR1 is LGHDT and CDR2 YNNKEL (reference sequence). The CDR3 loop is CASSPLRASGNEQFF.

V is TRBV5-1 and J is TRBJ1-2. Per the germline V gene, CDR1 is SGHRS and CDR2 is YFSETQ. This CDR3 has 13 residues. The CDR3 spells CASSPQVGRGYTF.

The chain links TRBV7-9 to TRBJ2-1; lacking DNA, the TRBD1 call made by TCRdb goes unchecked. The CDR3 loop spans 16 amino acids. The germline gives CDR1 SEHNR, CDR2 FQNEAQ (reference sequence). CDR3: CASSPVGKRSYNEQFF.

This rearrangement joins TRBV5-4 to TRBJ2-3; TCRdb's D call, TRBD1, is unchecked because there is no DNA. The CDR3 runs 15 residues. The germline V gene encodes CDR1 SGHNT and CDR2 YYREEE (reference sequence). Here the CDR3 reads CASSLKGTGEDTQYF.

V is TRBV24-1 and J is TRBJ2-1; TCRdb reports TRBD1, a call that lacks DNA to check it against. Germline V gives CDR1 KGHDR, CDR2 SFDVKD. The CDR3 sequence is 14 residues long. The CDR3 here is CATRSSGPYNEQFF.